The rows below give T cell receptor beta chains drawn from one sample of a study of shared clonotypes between healthy human individuals. Sequencing used immunoSEQ multiplex PCR; TCRdb keeps in-frame clones, though not all of them. The sample includes about half a million clones, roughly 77% of them seen just once. Sequenced input: PBMCs. Receptors were obtained from a woman aged 40 to 49 in good health. Some clones in this sample may be carry-over from other donors' samples. The CDR3 runs from the conserved cysteine through the conserved F or W. Fields, in order: J gene, V gene, CDR3 length, clone size, D gene, CDR3 protein, CDR3 DNA. D genes are given only for firm matches. A clone size is listed for some rows: how often the clone was seen (once, few, many), or a class if it is expanded.

J: TRBJ2-1
V: TRBV11-2
length: 14
size: .
D: .
CDR3: CASSSGLIRNEQFF
DNA: TGTGCCAGCAGCTCCGGACTAATCCGCAATGAGCAGTTCTTC

J: TRBJ1-1
V: TRBV9
length: 15
size: .
D: .
CDR3: CASSVRPVGDTEAFF
DNA: TGTGCCAGCAGCGTCCGGCCCGTGGGGGACACTGAAGCTTTCTTT

J: TRBJ2-5
V: TRBV9
length: 14
size: few
D: .
CDR3: CASSSTTGRETQYF
DNA: TGTGCCAGCAGCTCCACGACAGGAAGAGAGACCCAGTACTTC

J: TRBJ2-1
V: TRBV2
length: 16
size: .
D: TRBD2
CDR3: CASSDLTSGIYNEQFF
DNA: TGTGCCAGCAGTGACCTGACTAGCGGAATATACAATGAGCAGTTCTTC

J: TRBJ1-5
V: TRBV18
length: 13
size: .
D: .
CDR3: CASSPEGDQPQHF
DNA: TGTGCCAGCTCACCTGAGGGAGATCAGCCCCAGCATTTT

J: TRBJ2-7
V: TRBV4-2
length: 15
size: .
D: TRBD2
CDR3: CASSQSGLPTYEQYF
DNA: TGTGCCAGCAGCCAGTCGGGACTACCAACCTACGAGCAGTACTTC

J: TRBJ2-3
V: TRBV29-1
length: 11
size: .
D: .
CDR3: CSGLKADTQYF
DNA: TGCAGCGGTCTTAAGGCAGATACGCAGTATTTT

J: TRBJ2-3
V: TRBV6-1
length: 15
size: .
D: TRBD2
CDR3: CASSEIAGVTDTQYF
DNA: TGTGCCAGCAGTGAAATAGCGGGAGTAACAGATACGCAGTATTTT

J: TRBJ2-1
V: TRBV9
length: 19
size: .
D: .
CDR3: CASSVGRRRGLNPYNEQFF
DNA: TGTGCCAGCAGCGTAGGACGTAGGCGTGGCCTTAATCCCTACAATGAGCAGTTCTTC

J: TRBJ2-3
V: TRBV11-2
length: 13
size: .
D: .
CDR3: CASSLGSTDTQYF
DNA: TGTGCCAGCAGCTTAGGTAGCACAGATACGCAGTATTTT

J: TRBJ2-7
V: TRBV15
length: 15
size: .
D: TRBD2
CDR3: CATSRDAASGSEQYF
DNA: TGTGCCACCAGCAGAGATGCGGCTAGCGGGAGCGAGCAGTACTTC

J: TRBJ1-2
V: TRBV2
length: 13
size: .
D: .
CDR3: CASRGDKIYGYTF
DNA: TGTGCCAGCAGAGGGGACAAGATCTATGGCTACACCTTC

J: TRBJ2-3
V: TRBV7-8
length: 16
size: once
D: .
CDR3: CASKKTGRGRTDTQYF
DNA: TGTGCCAGCAAGAAGACCGGCAGGGGGAGGACAGATACGCAGTATTTT

J: TRBJ2-7
V: TRBV7-2
length: 15
size: .
D: TRBD2
CDR3: CASRLTSGSSYEQYF
DNA: TGTGCCAGCAGACTTACTAGCGGAAGCTCCTACGAGCAGTACTTC

J: TRBJ2-3
V: TRBV7-3
length: 15
size: .
D: .
CDR3: CASSQVGEETDTQYF
DNA: TGTGCCAGCAGCCAGGTGGGAGAAGAGACAGATACGCAGTATTTT

J: TRBJ2-1
V: TRBV30
length: 12
size: .
D: .
CDR3: CAWGRSYNEQFF
DNA: TGTGCCTGGGGGCGCTCCTACAATGAGCAGTTCTTC

J: TRBJ1-5
V: TRBV19
length: 13
size: .
D: .
CDR3: CASRYTGNQPQHF
DNA: TGTGCCAGTAGATACACCGGCAATCAGCCCCAGCATTTT

J: TRBJ2-5
V: TRBV5-1
length: 15
size: .
D: TRBD1
CDR3: CASSQRDREGETQYF
DNA: TGCGCCAGCAGCCAAAGGGACAGGGAAGGAGAGACCCAGTACTTC

J: TRBJ2-7
V: TRBV12-2
length: 17
size: many
D: .
CDR3: CASRLALLAGVWYEQYF
DNA: TGTGCAAGTCGCTTAGCGCTTCTAGCGGGAGTTTGGTACGAGCAGTACTTC

J: TRBJ2-7
V: TRBV6-1
length: 14
size: .
D: .
CDR3: CASSDGLLGYEQYF
DNA: TGTGCCAGCAGTGATGGGCTTTTGGGCTACGAGCAGTACTTC

J: TRBJ1-1
V: TRBV6-5
length: 15
size: once
D: TRBD1
CDR3: CASSLDRVLYTEAFF
DNA: TGTGCCAGCAGTTTGGACAGGGTTCTTTACACTGAAGCTTTCTTT

J: TRBJ2-1
V: TRBV7-2
length: 16
size: .
D: .
CDR3: CASSLAPAGAGNEQFF
DNA: TGTGCCAGCAGCTTAGCCCCGGCAGGGGCTGGTAATGAGCAGTTCTTC

J: TRBJ2-1
V: TRBV28
length: 13
size: .
D: .
CDR3: CASSFGEFGEQFF
DNA: TGTGCCAGCAGTTTCGGAGAATTCGGTGAGCAGTTCTTC

J: TRBJ2-1
V: TRBV9
length: 15
size: .
D: TRBD2
CDR3: CASSEGLAGEYEQFF
DNA: TGTGCCAGCAGCGAAGGACTAGCGGGGGAGTATGAGCAGTTCTTC

J: TRBJ1-5
V: TRBV28
length: 15
size: .
D: .
CDR3: CASSTQGFGNQPQHF
DNA: TGTGCCAGCAGTACTCAGGGTTTCGGCAATCAGCCCCAGCATTTT

J: TRBJ2-1
V: TRBV5-4
length: 15
size: .
D: .
CDR3: CASSTRLGPDDEQFF
DNA: TGTGCCAGCAGCACAAGACTCGGCCCTGATGATGAGCAGTTCTTC

J: TRBJ2-7
V: TRBV2
length: 16
size: once
D: TRBD2
CDR3: CASSPRTSGIYYEQYF
DNA: TGTGCCAGCAGTCCCAGGACTAGCGGGATTTACTACGAGCAGTACTTC

J: TRBJ2-7
V: TRBV5-1
length: 14
size: .
D: TRBD2
CDR3: CASSSGLAGDEQYF
DNA: TGCGCCAGCAGCTCGGGACTAGCGGGAGACGAGCAGTACTTC

J: TRBJ1-4
V: TRBV29-1
length: 11
size: .
D: .
CDR3: CSVVTGEKLFF
DNA: TGCAGCGTTGTGACAGGTGAAAAACTGTTTTTT

J: TRBJ2-1
V: TRBV7-2
length: 15
size: many
D: TRBD1
CDR3: CASSDRDRLGNEQFF
DNA: TGTGCCAGCAGCGACCGGGACAGGTTGGGCAATGAGCAGTTCTTC

J: TRBJ2-7
V: TRBV5-5
length: 18
size: .
D: TRBD2
CDR3: CASSFGLAGWGSSYEQYF
DNA: TGTGCCAGCAGCTTCGGACTAGCGGGCTGGGGGAGCTCCTACGAGCAGTACTTC

J: TRBJ2-3
V: TRBV5-1
length: 14
size: .
D: TRBD2
CDR3: CASRPLAGADTQYF
DNA: TGCGCCAGCCGCCCACTAGCGGGGGCAGATACGCAGTATTTT

J: TRBJ2-2
V: TRBV9
length: 14
size: .
D: .
CDR3: CASSVGSGTGELFF
DNA: TGTGCCAGCAGCGTAGGGTCAGGGACCGGGGAGCTGTTTTTT

J: TRBJ2-7
V: TRBV11-2
length: 15
size: once
D: .
CDR3: CASSLTPLGPYEQYF
DNA: TGTGCCAGCAGCTTAACACCCCTCGGGCCCTACGAGCAGTACTTC

J: TRBJ2-7
V: TRBV27
length: 14
size: .
D: TRBD1
CDR3: CASSPWTGGYEQYF
DNA: TGTGCCAGCAGTCCCTGGACAGGGGGCTATGAGCAGTACTTC

J: TRBJ2-3
V: TRBV10-3
length: 14
size: .
D: TRBD2
CDR3: CAISSGSSTDTQYF
DNA: TGTGCCATCAGTAGCGGGAGTAGCACAGATACGCAGTATTTT

J: TRBJ2-7
V: TRBV6-1
length: 15
size: few
D: TRBD2
CDR3: CASSSGLAGAVEQYF
DNA: TGTGCCAGCAGTTCGGGACTAGCGGGAGCGGTAGAGCAGTACTTC

J: TRBJ2-7
V: TRBV28
length: 15
size: .
D: .
CDR3: CASRGTGRSSYEQYF
DNA: TGTGCCAGCAGGGGAACAGGCCGTAGCTCCTACGAGCAGTACTTC

J: TRBJ2-1
V: TRBV7-2
length: 15
size: .
D: .
CDR3: CASSLAGRPYNEQFF
DNA: TGTGCCAGCAGCTTAGCGGGAAGGCCTTACAATGAGCAGTTCTTC

J: TRBJ2-2
V: TRBV28
length: 13
size: few
D: .
CDR3: CASISRSTGELFF
DNA: TGTGCCAGCATCTCTAGGTCCACCGGGGAGCTGTTTTTT

J: TRBJ2-7
V: TRBV28
length: 11
size: .
D: TRBD2
CDR3: CATARGYEQYF
DNA: TGTGCCACGGCGCGGGGGTACGAGCAGTACTTC

J: TRBJ2-7
V: TRBV28
length: 16
size: .
D: .
CDR3: CASSLSSQINSYEQYF
DNA: TGTGCCAGCAGTTTATCTTCCCAAATTAACTCCTACGAGCAGTACTTC

J: TRBJ2-3
V: TRBV28
length: 11
size: .
D: .
CDR3: CASSLLDTQYF
DNA: TGTGCCAGCAGTTTGTTGGATACGCAGTATTTT

J: TRBJ2-7
V: TRBV5-4
length: 14
size: once
D: TRBD2
CDR3: CATKSGRAADEQYF
DNA: TGTGCCACCAAAAGCGGGAGGGCCGCCGACGAGCAGTACTTC

J: TRBJ2-7
V: TRBV10-1
length: 15
size: .
D: .
CDR3: CASPGGASRCYEQYF
DNA: TGCGCCAGCCCAGGGGGGGCTAGTAGGTGTTACGAGCAGTACTTC

J: TRBJ2-1
V: TRBV5-1
length: 16
size: .
D: TRBD2
CDR3: CASSLVPSGDYNEQFF
DNA: TGCGCCAGCAGCTTGGTCCCTAGCGGGGACTACAATGAGCAGTTCTTC

J: TRBJ2-1
V: TRBV18
length: 18
size: few
D: TRBD2
CDR3: CASSPGLADLEIYNEQFF
DNA: TGTGCCAGCTCACCGGGACTAGCGGACCTCGAGATCTACAATGAGCAGTTCTTC

J: TRBJ1-2
V: TRBV18
length: 13
size: .
D: .
CDR3: CASSQGGSYGYTF
DNA: TGTGCCAGCTCACAGGGGGGAAGCTATGGCTACACCTTC